This section outlines one T cell receptor beta chain sequence together with its context. Its antigen is still unknown. V lost 0 bases, J lost 0 bases, and 11 bases lay in between. CDR3 size: 15 residues. CDR1 SQVTM and CDR2 ANQGSEA come from the germline V gene. This sample stems from a study of graft-versus-host responses after intestinal transplantation. Looking at the study overall: Transplantation in recipients was multivisceral, liver-intestinal, or isolated intestinal.

Generated by immunoSEQ multiplex PCR, the TCRdb table keeps only in-frame clones and is missing some. The sample lists 85,000 to 100,000 clones, less than 95% occurring once. The V call is TRBV29-1, the J call TRBJ1-2; D is possibly TRBD1 (6 bases). This clonotype was obtained from a human donor who was the organ donor for an intestinal transplant. Specimen: unstimulated CD8+ T cells sorted from spleen or lymph node cells, collected before transplant. DNA for the CDR3: TGCAGCGTTGAAGATAAGGGGACAACTAACTATGGCTACACCTTC. Its translation is CSVEDKGTTNYGYTF.